This T cell receptor (beta chain) is drawn from a study of beta chain features in type 1 diabetes. Every isolated RNA sample was fully reverse transcribed, so sequencing captured expressed TCRB transcripts. Only in-frame clones appear in the TCRdb table, and some are missing; sequencing was by immunoSEQ multiplex PCR. This table has roughly 330,000 clones, approximately 12% appearing once. General study points: Patients with Type 1 diabetes showed moderately but significantly shorter TCRB CDR3s in all four CD4+ subsets.

Sorting based on CD45RO/CCR7/CD25/CD127/CD95/CD27 separated CD4+ naive, central memory, regulatory and stem cell-like memory cells. Sorted cells reached over 98% purity in every population. This clone has just a few counts. The antigen is not known. This CDR3 is built from 13 residues. Germline lookup yields CDR1 SGHRS and CDR2 YFSETQ. Trimming left V 2 bases short and J 4 bases short, with 8 bases between. The material sequenced was naive CD4+ T cells from blood. The chain links TRBV5-1 to TRBJ2-3; D gene uncertain. This receptor was obtained from a woman under 30 with type 1 diabetes. CDR3 loop: CASSFQSADTQYF. Written as DNA, the CDR3 is TGCGCCAGCAGCTTCCAGAGCGCAGATACGCAGTATTTT.